The rows below give T cell receptor beta chains drawn from one sample of a study of blood T cell repertoires in COVID-19. Libraries were prepared by immunoSEQ multiplex PCR; TCRdb keeps only in-frame clonotypes and omits some of them. The sample yields approximately 300,000 clones, roughly nine tenths seen once. The material sequenced was peripheral blood. The receptors here all came from a man younger than 35 who had recovered from COVID-19. Both conserved end residues are part of each CDR3. The order of the fields is J gene, D gene, clone size, V gene, CDR3 DNA, CDR3 protein. A D gene is named only where the DNA matches it firmly. The listing skips clone size in some rows; elsewhere it reads once, few, many or a size class.

j_call: TRBJ1-1
d_call: .
clone_size: .
v_call: TRBV9
cdr3_nt: TGTGCCAGCAGCTCCCCGAGAGGAGGGAAGGGGACTGAAGCTTTCTTT
cdr3_aa: CASSSPRGGKGTEAFF

j_call: TRBJ1-5
d_call: .
clone_size: few
v_call: TRBV18
cdr3_nt: TGTGCCAGCTCACCAGGGGGGAGTAATCAGCCCCAGCATTTT
cdr3_aa: CASSPGGSNQPQHF

j_call: TRBJ1-2
d_call: TRBD1
clone_size: .
v_call: TRBV2
cdr3_nt: TGTGCCAGCAACAGGGGGCGCACATATGGCTACACCTTC
cdr3_aa: CASNRGRTYGYTF

j_call: TRBJ1-6
d_call: .
clone_size: once
v_call: TRBV9
cdr3_nt: TGTGCCAGCAGCCCCCGGGGAGACTTAGATTCATCCCTCCACTTT
cdr3_aa: CASSPRGDLDSSLHF

j_call: TRBJ2-1
d_call: TRBD2
clone_size: .
v_call: TRBV15
cdr3_nt: TGTGCCACCACCCTAGCGGGAGGGCATGAGCAGTTCTTC
cdr3_aa: CATTLAGGHEQFF

j_call: TRBJ1-1
d_call: .
clone_size: .
v_call: TRBV5-1
cdr3_nt: TGCGCCAGCAGCTTCAATCGACAGGCCCGGACCCCCGGCACTGAAGCTTTCTTT
cdr3_aa: CASSFNRQARTPGTEAFF

j_call: TRBJ1-3
d_call: .
clone_size: .
v_call: TRBV6-5
cdr3_nt: TGTGCCAGCAGAACAGGAAACACCATATATTTT
cdr3_aa: CASRTGNTIYF

j_call: TRBJ1-2
d_call: TRBD1
clone_size: .
v_call: TRBV6-2/TRBV6-3
cdr3_nt: TGTGCCAGCAGCCCGGACAGGGCTTATGGCTACACCTTC
cdr3_aa: CASSPDRAYGYTF

j_call: TRBJ2-1
d_call: TRBD1
clone_size: .
v_call: TRBV4-1
cdr3_nt: TGCGCCAGCAGCCTGGGACAGAGCTCCTACAATGAGCAGTTCTTC
cdr3_aa: CASSLGQSSYNEQFF

j_call: TRBJ1-3
d_call: .
clone_size: once
v_call: TRBV3-1/TRBV3-2
cdr3_nt: TGTGCCAGCAGCCAAGATTATTCTGGAAACACCATATATTTT
cdr3_aa: CASSQDYSGNTIYF

j_call: TRBJ1-1
d_call: .
clone_size: .
v_call: TRBV6-5
cdr3_nt: TGTGCCAGCAGTTACATGGAGGACACTGAAGCTTTCTTT
cdr3_aa: CASSYMEDTEAFF

j_call: TRBJ1-4
d_call: TRBD1
clone_size: .
v_call: TRBV3-1/TRBV3-2
cdr3_nt: TGTGCCAGCAGCCCGTGGGACAGACCTGAAAAACTGTTTTTT
cdr3_aa: CASSPWDRPEKLFF

j_call: TRBJ1-4
d_call: .
clone_size: .
v_call: TRBV9
cdr3_nt: TGTGCCAGCAGCGTAGGCAGGGGTGTTGCTAATGAAAAACTGTTTTTT
cdr3_aa: CASSVGRGVANEKLFF

j_call: TRBJ2-1
d_call: .
clone_size: .
v_call: TRBV19
cdr3_nt: TGTGCCAGTAGTATGGCCAGTACATACAATGAGCAGTTCTTC
cdr3_aa: CASSMASTYNEQFF

j_call: TRBJ2-3
d_call: TRBD2
clone_size: .
v_call: TRBV6-5
cdr3_nt: TGTGCCAGCTCACCGGGACTAGCGGTCACAGATACGCAGTATTTT
cdr3_aa: CASSPGLAVTDTQYF

j_call: TRBJ2-1
d_call: TRBD2
clone_size: .
v_call: TRBV6-6
cdr3_nt: TGTGCCAGCAGAGGACTAGCGGGGGGCAATGAGCAGTTCTTC
cdr3_aa: CASRGLAGGNEQFF

j_call: TRBJ2-1
d_call: .
clone_size: .
v_call: TRBV10-1
cdr3_nt: TGCGCCAGCAGTGATGAGGGGGCCGGGGGTGAGCAGTTCTTC
cdr3_aa: CASSDEGAGGEQFF

j_call: TRBJ2-7
d_call: .
clone_size: .
v_call: TRBV2
cdr3_nt: TGTGCCAGCACTCGCGTGGAGGACGAGCAGTACTTC
cdr3_aa: CASTRVEDEQYF

j_call: TRBJ2-3
d_call: .
clone_size: .
v_call: TRBV12-5
cdr3_nt: TGTGCTAGTGGTTTGGTGGTAGCAGCAGATACGCAGTATTTT
cdr3_aa: CASGLVVAADTQYF